A single sample gave rise to the 16 T cell receptor beta chains below, sequenced in a study of cytotoxic CD8 clonotypes in ibrutinib-treated CLL. The repertoire was sequenced with immunoSEQ multiplex PCR; TCRdb's copy has only in-frame clones and lacks some. The sample includes 130,000 or so clones, roughly 80% seen only once; the top ten take around a quarter. This material consisted of PBMCs, taken after 12 months of ibrutinib treatment. The receptor set was obtained from a human donor with chronic lymphocytic leukemia.

The chain employs TRBV7-9 and TRBJ1-2; D is perhaps TRBD1 (6 bases). Germline V gene data show CDR1 as SEHNR and CDR2 as FQNEAQ (reference sequence). The CDR3 totals 15 residues. The V end lost 2 bases, the J end lost 8 bases, and 18 bases lay between the germline ends. The CDR3 loop reads CASSLQGSGPWGYTF. CDR3 coding DNA: TGTGCCAGCAGCTTACAGGGGTCAGGTCCTTGGGGCTACACCTTC.

V and J are TRBV28 and TRBJ2-7; D is perhaps TRBD1 or TRBD2 (5 bases each). The CDR3 runs to 14 residues. In germline, CDR1 is MDHEN, CDR2 SYDVKM. V gave up 10 bases and J gave up 4 bases, with 20 bases separating them. In DNA, the CDR3 is TGTGCCACAAAGGCAATCGGGACGGCTTACGAGCAGTACTTC. The encoded protein is CATKAIGTAYEQYF.

The V gene is TRBV7-2, the J gene TRBJ1-6; D not certain. This CDR3 region has 16 residues. Deletions cut 1 base from V and 7 bases from J, with 14 bases between. Looked up from germline, CDR1 is SGHTA and CDR2 is FQGNSA. The CDR3 region has the DNA TGTGCCAGCAGCTTAGGGGCAGGTTGGTTCAATTCACCCCTCCACTTT. Its protein is CASSLGAGWFNSPLHF.

DNA for the CDR3: TGTGCCAGCAGCTTAGAGGTAGGCAGGGGGGATCTTGGAGACATTCAGTACTTC. This gives the protein CASSLEVGRGDLGDIQYF. The chain employs TRBV7-7 and TRBJ2-4, with D perhaps matching TRBD1 (7 bases). The CDR3 length is 18 residues. In germline, CDR1 is SSHAT, CDR2 FNYEAQ (reference sequence). The V end lost 1 base, the J end lost 8 bases, and 24 bases lay between the germline ends.

This chain joins TRBV4-2 and TRBJ1-5, with no clear D. The V gene's germline CDR1 is LGHNA and CDR2 YNFKEQ. The CDR3 runs 16 residues. V was clipped by 2 bases and J by 9 bases, with 20 bases between them. This CDR3 is CASSQTFRALEVPQHF. The CDR3 region has the DNA TGTGCCAGCAGCCAAACGTTTAGGGCCCTAGAGGTGCCCCAGCATTTT.

The chain uses TRBV7-9 and TRBJ1-1, with a possible D match to TRBD1 (5 bases). The CDR3 sequence is 11 residues long. Per the germline V gene, CDR1 is SEHNR and CDR2 is FQNEAQ (reference sequence). V was pared by 11 bases and J by 6 bases, with 13 bases between. Here the CDR3 reads CALLGHAEAFF. The CDR3 DNA reads TGTGCCCTATTAGGACATGCTGAAGCTTTCTTT. Full variable domain (rest looked up from reference TRBV7-9 and TRBJ1-1): DTGVSQNPRHKITKRGQNVTFRCDPISEHNRLYWYRQTLGQGPEFLTYFQNEAQLEKSRLLSDRFSAERPKGSFSTLEIQRTEQGDSAMYLCALLGHAEAFFGQGTRLTVV.

The table lists this clone with a few counts. This chain connects TRBV7-9 to TRBJ1-6; no clear D gene. Trimming pared 1 base from V and 7 bases from J, leaving 8 bases between. The CDR3 runs to 14 residues. Germline V gene lookup returns CDR1 SEHNR and CDR2 FQNEAQ (reference sequence). The CDR3 sequence: CASSLVSGNSPLHF. The CDR3 bases are TGTGCCAGCAGCTTAGTATCGGGGAATTCACCCCTCCACTTT.

V gene TRBV30 combines with J gene TRBJ1-2; 10 positions agree with TRBD1. Germline V gives CDR1 GTSNPN, CDR2 SVGIG (reference sequence). This CDR3 is 13 amino acids long. The J segment lost 6 bases and the V segment lost 4 bases, leaving 5 bases of the junction unmatched. Written as DNA, the CDR3 is TGTGCCTGGACCCAAGGACAGGGGGATGGCTACACCTTC. Protein product: CAWTQGQGDGYTF.

CDR3 protein: CASSASDRGNYEQYF. CDR3 in DNA: TGTGCCAGCAGTGCTTCGGACAGGGGTAACTACGAGCAGTACTTC. This chain connects TRBV25-1 to TRBJ2-7, with 9 bases fitting TRBD1. This CDR3 contains 15 residues. The ends lost 4 bases at V and 3 bases at J; junction bases unmatched: 7. CDR1 is MGHDK, CDR2 SYGVNS, per germline.

The V call is TRBV7-9, the J call TRBJ1-5, with unresolved D. Germline loops: CDR1 SEHNR, CDR2 FQNEAQ (reference sequence). V gave up 3 bases and J gave up 5 bases, with 14 bases separating them. The CDR3 spans 15 residues. CDR3 sequence: CASSLDGVGDQPQHF. Written as DNA, the CDR3 is TGTGCCAGCAGCTTGGACGGGGTCGGGGATCAGCCCCAGCATTTT.

The V gene is TRBV4-1, the J gene TRBJ1-1; the D is unclear. Germline CDR1 is MGHRA and CDR2 is YSYEKL. The CDR3 runs to 15 residues. V gave up 2 bases and J gave up 4 bases, with 14 bases separating them. As DNA, the CDR3 is TGCGCCAGCAGCCAACTACGCATTGGGGTCACTGAAGCTTTCTTT. As protein: CASSQLRIGVTEAFF.

The rearrangement joins TRBV11-2 to TRBJ2-2; 7 bases line up with TRBD2. CDR3 length: 17 residues. Germline V gene data show CDR1 as SGHAT and CDR2 as FQNNGV. Trimming removed 3 bases from V and 0 bases from J; junction bases left unmatched: 7. The DNA for the CDR3 is TGTGCCAGCAGCTTCCTAAGGCTAGCGGCGAACACCGGGGAGCTGTTTTTT. It specifies CASSFLRLAANTGELFF.

The V and J genes are TRBV15 and TRBJ2-5; 11 nucleotides agree with TRBD2. Trimming removed 0 bases from V and 1 base from J; junction bases left unmatched: 10. Germline assignment: CDR1 LNHNV and CDR2 YYDKDF (reference sequence). The CDR3 consists of 19 residues. CDR3 nucleotides: TGTGCCACCAGCAGAGATTGGGCTAGCGGGGGGCTCTCCCAAGAGACCCAGTACTTC. It translates to CATSRDWASGGLSQETQYF.

The chain couples TRBV27 to TRBJ1-2; possibly TRBD1 for D (5 bases). The germline gives CDR1 MNHEY, CDR2 SMNVEV (reference sequence). V lost 3 bases, J lost 4 bases, and 15 bases lay in between. The CDR3 runs to 15 residues. The CDR3 spells CASSLVGVGRYGYTF. The CDR3 nucleotides are TGTGCCAGCAGTTTGGTGGGGGTGGGTCGCTATGGCTACACCTTC.

This rearrangement joins TRBV28 to TRBJ2-5; D remains unclear. Trimming removed 5 bases from V and 5 bases from J, with 9 bases in between. CDR1 and CDR2 from the germline V gene are MDHEN and SYDVKM. The CDR3 is 12 residues long. CDR3 residues: CASSVEWETQYF. The CDR3 DNA sequence: TGTGCCAGCAGTGTTGAGTGGGAGACCCAGTACTTC.

This clone was observed a single time. The chain joins TRBV5-6 to TRBJ2-3; D unclear. V shed 0 bases and J shed 2 bases, with 13 bases lying between them. Germline V lookup: CDR1 SGHDT, CDR2 YYEEEE. This CDR3 contains 16 residues. The CDR3 sequence: CASSLGSAAYTDTQYF. The CDR3 nucleotides read TGTGCCAGCAGCTTGGGCTCAGCCGCTTACACAGATACGCAGTATTTT.